The 19 T cell receptor beta chains presented below share a single source sample, sequenced in a study of blood T cells in healthy people across ages. A second PCR, run for about 6 to 11 cycles, used a sample-barcoded 5' primer plus a J-beta primer mix. TCRdb processed the 5' RACE reads anew with MiXCR; each CDR3 protein has one entry. In the table there are under 2 million distinct CDR3 sequences, roughly 32% of which are singletons. Sequenced sample: blood. The origin of the receptors is a woman aged 25 to 39 in good health.

The table lists this clonotype with a few counts. This chain links TRBV27 with TRBJ1-1, with D uncertain. Trimming cost V 2 bases and J 6 bases, with 13 bases left between them. Germline CDR1 reads MNHEY; CDR2 reads SMNVEV (reference sequence). The CDR3 runs to 14 residues. The CDR3 bases are TGTGCCAGCAGTTTAACGTCTCGTTCCCCTGAAGCTTTCTTT. It specifies CASSLTSRSPEAFF.

V and J are TRBV5-1 and TRBJ2-6; D may match TRBD1 or TRBD2 (5 bases each). The germline V and J ends were trimmed by 5 bases and 1 base, with 13 bases remaining between them. CDR3 length equals 16 residues. Germline V lookup: CDR1 SGHRS, CDR2 YFSETQ. The DNA for the CDR3 is TGCGCCAGCAGTCGGGACGGTACATCTGGGGCCAACGTCCTGACTTTC. Its translation: CASSRDGTSGANVLTF.

The chain combines TRBV5-6 with TRBJ2-3, with TRBD2 identical over 12 bases. Germline CDR1 SGHDT, CDR2 YYEEEE. This CDR3 is 19 amino acids long. After removal of 4 bases from V and 2 bases from J, the junction contained 14 bases not matched to a gene. Here the CDR3 reads CASSATSGGPYRLTDTQYF. The CDR3 DNA follows: TGTGCCAGCAGCGCCACTAGCGGGGGGCCCTACCGTCTCACAGATACGCAGTATTTT.

The rearrangement uses TRBV11-2 and TRBJ2-7; weak D call: TRBD2 (6 bases). The V end was cut by 5 bases, the J end by 4 bases, with 18 bases between. The CDR3 consists of 15 residues. Germline V gene data show CDR1 as SGHAT and CDR2 as FQNNGV. CDR3 DNA sequence: TGTGCCAGCAGCCCGGCGGGGTCTTGGCCATACGAGCAGTACTTC. Amino acids: CASSPAGSWPYEQYF.

The chain is built from TRBV5-1 and TRBJ2-3; 9 nucleotides line up with TRBD2. The CDR3 has 18 residues. Germline V lookup: CDR1 SGHRS, CDR2 YFSETQ. The junction had 13 bases not matched to a gene; V was cut back by 5 bases and J by 0 bases. The CDR3 here is CASRSNGLAGSSTDTQYF. CDR3 nucleotides: TGCGCCAGCAGAAGTAATGGGCTAGCGGGATCTAGCACAGATACGCAGTATTTT.

The chain has TRBV5-6 and TRBJ1-1; D is uncertain. V was shortened by 4 bases and J by 3 bases, with 16 bases between the two germline ends. This CDR3 region has 15 residues. Germline CDR1 reads SGHDT; CDR2 reads YYEEEE. Here the CDR3 reads CASSPWESGDTEAFF. CDR3 coding DNA: TGTGCCAGCAGCCCGTGGGAATCTGGGGACACTGAAGCTTTCTTT.

This clonotype turned up a few times. The J gene is TRBJ2-1, the V gene TRBV20-1, with 10 bases matching TRBD2. J gave up 7 bases and V 6 bases, and 9 bases lay outside the gene matches. Looked up from germline, CDR1 is DFQATT and CDR2 is SNEGSKA (reference sequence). The CDR3 sequence is 14 residues long. Here the CDR3 reads CSAPPSGRDNEQFF. DNA for the CDR3: TGCAGTGCCCCCCCCAGCGGGAGGGATAATGAGCAGTTCTTC.

CDR3 residues: CASSPTDRGTDTQYF. As DNA, the CDR3 is TGTGCCAGCAGCCCAACCGACAGGGGAACAGATACGCAGTATTTT. V gene TRBV12-3 or TRBV12-4 combines with J gene TRBJ2-3, with 8 bases fitting TRBD1. V was pared by 6 bases and J by 3 bases, with 8 bases of the junction left unmatched. The CDR3 extends over 15 amino acids.

Ten or more counts support this clonotype. The chain carries TRBV20-1 and TRBJ2-7, with a possible D match to TRBD2 (6 bases). CDR3 length equals 12 residues. Per the germline V gene, CDR1 is DFQATT and CDR2 is SNEGSKA (reference sequence). Trimming pared 6 bases from V and 6 bases from J, leaving 15 bases between. The CDR3 DNA reads TGCAGTGCCCCTTTTCGGAGGGGCGAGCAGTACTTC. Its protein product is CSAPFRRGEQYF.

This chain connects TRBV2 to TRBJ1-5; D remains unclear. The CDR3 is 12 residues long. Germline assignment: CDR1 SNHLY and CDR2 FYNNEI. V was shortened by 3 bases and J by 11 bases, with 11 bases between the two germline ends. CDR3 protein: CASSEIQGTQHF. The CDR3, as DNA: TGTGCCAGCAGTGAGATTCAAGGAACCCAGCATTTT.

This clonotype was seen more than once but under ten times. The chain combines TRBV7-3 with TRBJ2-3; D not resolved. Germline V gene data show CDR1 as SGHTA and CDR2 as FQGTGA. There are 13 residues in the CDR3. V gave up 1 base and J gave up 5 bases, with 7 bases separating them. The CDR3 DNA reads as TGTGCCAGCAGCTTAATTGGGTTAGATACGCAGTATTTT. It codes for CASSLIGLDTQYF.

This clonotype has just a few counts. The chain combines TRBV28 with TRBJ2-7, with D possibly matching TRBD2 (6 bases). Trimming removed 1 base from V and 1 base from J, with 17 bases in between. This CDR3 spans 17 amino acids. Germline V CDR1 and CDR2: MDHEN, SYDVKM. The chain's CDR3 is CASSLLYRRGKSYEQYF. CDR3 sequence (DNA): TGTGCCAGCAGTTTATTATACAGGAGGGGTAAATCCTACGAGCAGTACTTC. The full variable domain, rest sourced from reference TRBV28 and TRBJ2-7, is DVKVTQSSRYLVKRTGEKVFLECVQDMDHENMFWYRQDPGLGLRLIYFSYDVKMKEKGDIPEGYSVSREKKERFSLILESASTNQTSMYLCASSLLYRRGKSYEQYFGPGTRLTVT.

The chain is built from TRBV7-9 and TRBJ2-7; D not resolved. Trimming took off 5 bases at V and 0 bases at J, with 20 bases between the two ends. Germline V CDR1 and CDR2: SEHNR, FQNEAQ (reference sequence). The CDR3 spans 17 residues. The CDR3 loop is CASSPAPIGSSSYEQYF. For the CDR3, the DNA is TGTGCCAGCAGCCCCGCCCCCATAGGCAGTAGCTCCTACGAGCAGTACTTC.

The chain joins TRBV6-1 to TRBJ2-7; D is perhaps TRBD2 (6 bases). From germline, CDR1 is MNHNS and CDR2 SASEGT. V lost 5 bases and J 5 bases, leaving 13 bases between the germline ends. There are 13 residues in the CDR3. The CDR3 region has the DNA TGTGCCAGCAGTCAGGAGGGATCCCACGAGCAGTACTTC. It specifies CASSQEGSHEQYF.

Worth noting for this clonotype: A much larger clonotype is one base distant, so this may be a read error. The chain links TRBV7-3 to TRBJ1-1; no firm D call. Germline V gene lookup returns CDR1 SGHTA and CDR2 FQGTGA. Trimming shortened V by 2 bases and J by 0 bases, and 13 bases separated the two germline ends. The CDR3 contains 16 residues. The CDR3 DNA sequence: TGTGCCAGCAGCTTACCCTCTGGACGCCTGAACACTGAAGCTTTCTTT. Translation: CASSLPSGRLNTEAFF.

The chain's CDR3 is CSARDVPSGGRGETQYF. CDR3 sequence (DNA): TGCAGTGCTAGAGATGTGCCCAGCGGGGGCCGAGGGGAGACCCAGTACTTC. This chain joins TRBV20-1 and TRBJ2-5; 8 nucleotides align to TRBD2. The CDR3 loop spans 17 amino acids. The J segment lost 5 bases and the V segment lost 0 bases, leaving 14 bases of the junction unmatched. Per the germline V gene, CDR1 is DFQATT and CDR2 is SNEGSKA (reference sequence).

This chain links TRBV4-1 with TRBJ1-4, with 12 bases aligning to TRBD1. Trimming removed 1 base from V and 7 bases from J; junction bases left unmatched: 7. In germline, CDR1 is MGHRA, CDR2 YSYEKL. The CDR3 is 17 residues long. CDR3 sequence: CASSQVGTGGEIEKLFF. The DNA for the CDR3 is TGCGCCAGCAGCCAAGTCGGGACAGGGGGCGAAATTGAAAAACTGTTTTTT.

The V gene is TRBV19, the J gene TRBJ1-1; D possibly corresponds to TRBD1 (6 bases). Germline-derived CDR1 and CDR2 are LNHDA and SQIVND (reference sequence). The V gene lost 6 bases and the J gene lost 2 bases, with 13 bases spanning the gap. The CDR3 loop spans 14 amino acids. The CDR3 DNA follows: TGTGCCAGTAGGGGGGGGCTAGACAACACTGAAGCTTTCTTT. Protein: CASRGGLDNTEAFF.

The rearrangement joins TRBV20-1 to TRBJ2-1; D is perhaps TRBD1 (5 bases). The V end was cut by 0 bases, the J end by 10 bases, with 25 bases between. The germline V gene has CDR1 DFQATT and CDR2 SNEGSKA (reference sequence). This CDR3 region has 17 residues. CDR3 bases: TGCAGTGCTAGAGACTCCAACAGGCTGGAATATGCATCGGAGCAGTTCTTC. Amino acid sequence: CSARDSNRLEYASEQFF.